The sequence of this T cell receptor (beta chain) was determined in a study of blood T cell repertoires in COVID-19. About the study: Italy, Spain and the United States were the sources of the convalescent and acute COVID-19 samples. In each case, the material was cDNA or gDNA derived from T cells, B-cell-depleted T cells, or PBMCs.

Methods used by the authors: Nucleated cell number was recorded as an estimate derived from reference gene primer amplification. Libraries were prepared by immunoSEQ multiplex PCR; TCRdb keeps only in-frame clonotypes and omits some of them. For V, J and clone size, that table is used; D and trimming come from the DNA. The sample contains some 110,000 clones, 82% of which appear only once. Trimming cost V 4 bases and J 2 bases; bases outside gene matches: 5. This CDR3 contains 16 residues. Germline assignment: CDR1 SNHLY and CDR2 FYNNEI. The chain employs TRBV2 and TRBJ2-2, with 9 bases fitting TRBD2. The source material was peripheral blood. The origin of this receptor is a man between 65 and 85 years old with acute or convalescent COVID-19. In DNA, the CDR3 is TGTGCCAGCAGTGTCGGACTAGCGACAAACACCGGGGAGCTGTTTTTT. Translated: CASSVGLATNTGELFF.